The sequence of this T cell receptor (beta chain) was determined in a study of identical twins. Study findings and constraints: Insertions were fewer in abundant cord blood beta clonotypes, whereas memory repertoires showed none of this pattern.

Concerning this clonotype: Its specificity is not known.

The CDR3 consists of 16 residues. Germline V CDR1 and CDR2: SNHLY, FYNNEI. Between the trimmed V and J ends, which lost 7 bases and 3 bases, there was a span of 22 bases. MiXCR, run by TCRdb on the 5' RACE reads, gives a single entry per CDR3 protein. Among about 890,000 distinct CDR3 sequences listed, around 12% were seen once. This sample was shared with a second study, whose subject was yellow fever vaccine responses in identical twins.

The sequence was obtained from a woman aged 18-30 years in good health. The rearrangement joins TRBV2 to TRBJ2-7; perhaps TRBD2 as D (6 bases). Sequenced input: PBMCs. In nucleotides, the CDR3 is TGTGCCAGCAAAAATAGCGGAGCCCTTCGAATCTACGAGCAGTACTTC. Translating gives CASKNSGALRIYEQYF.